The clone carrying this T cell receptor beta chain was seen a few times. The antigen remains unidentified. This entry belongs to a study of high-grade serous ovarian cancer treatment subgroups. Study information: On average, approximately 14,000 reads and 7,000 to 8,000 unique TCR beta rearrangements were obtained per sample.

Tumor samples were taken before definitive surgery or chemotherapy. Study findings and constraints: Bulk tumor TCR sequencing gave no spatial information. CDR1 and CDR2 were left unanalyzed; analyses focused on CDR3. Repertoire similarity ranged about 0.095 to 0.8 between tumors of one patient.

This CDR3 is built from 14 residues. Trimming took 3 bases from V and 6 from J, leaving 12 bases between them. Germline assignment: CDR1 LNHDA and CDR2 SQIVND (reference sequence). The assay was immunoSEQ multiplex PCR, and TCRdb's table has in-frame clones only and misses some. The table includes approximately 10,000 clones, about two thirds detected once. The source material was tumor tissue. The source is a human donor with high-grade serous ovarian cancer. V usage is TRBV19 and J usage is TRBJ1-5; the D gene is possibly TRBD1 (5 bases). This CDR3 reads CASSMRGNGQPQHF. In DNA, the CDR3 is TGTGCCAGTAGTATGCGGGGGAATGGTCAGCCCCAGCATTTT.